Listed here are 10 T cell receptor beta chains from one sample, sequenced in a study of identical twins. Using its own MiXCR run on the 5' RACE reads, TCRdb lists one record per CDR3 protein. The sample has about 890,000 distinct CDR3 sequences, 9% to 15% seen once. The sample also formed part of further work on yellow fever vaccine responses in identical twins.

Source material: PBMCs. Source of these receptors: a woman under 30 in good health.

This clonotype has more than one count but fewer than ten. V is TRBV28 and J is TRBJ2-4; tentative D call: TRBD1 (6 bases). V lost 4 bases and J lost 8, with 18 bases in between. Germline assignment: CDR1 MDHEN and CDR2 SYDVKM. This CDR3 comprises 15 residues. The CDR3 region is CASSSGARVVDIQYF. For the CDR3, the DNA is TGTGCCAGCAGTTCAGGGGCGCGAGTTGTGGACATTCAGTACTTC. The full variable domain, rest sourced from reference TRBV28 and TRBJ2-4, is DVKVTQSSRYLVKRTGEKVFLECVQDMDHENMFWYRQDPGLGLRLIYFSYDVKMKEKGDIPEGYSVSREKKERFSLILESASTNQTSMYLCASSSGARVVDIQYFGAGTRLSVL.

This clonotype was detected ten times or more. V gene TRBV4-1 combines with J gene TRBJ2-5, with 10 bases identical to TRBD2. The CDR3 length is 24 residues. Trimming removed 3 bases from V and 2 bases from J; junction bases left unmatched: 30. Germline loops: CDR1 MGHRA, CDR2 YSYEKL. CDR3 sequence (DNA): TGCGCCAGCAGCCATCTACTTCCCCACCTCTTCTATTCAGGACTAGCGGAACAACAAGAGACCCAGTACTTC. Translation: CASSHLLPHLFYSGLAEQQETQYF.

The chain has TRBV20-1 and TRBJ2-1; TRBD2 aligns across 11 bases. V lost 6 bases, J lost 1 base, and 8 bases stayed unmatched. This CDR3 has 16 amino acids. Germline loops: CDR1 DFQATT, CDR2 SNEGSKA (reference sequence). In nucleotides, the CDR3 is TGCAGTGCCCGACTAGCGGGACTGATTTCCTACAATGAGCAGTTCTTC. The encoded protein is CSARLAGLISYNEQFF.

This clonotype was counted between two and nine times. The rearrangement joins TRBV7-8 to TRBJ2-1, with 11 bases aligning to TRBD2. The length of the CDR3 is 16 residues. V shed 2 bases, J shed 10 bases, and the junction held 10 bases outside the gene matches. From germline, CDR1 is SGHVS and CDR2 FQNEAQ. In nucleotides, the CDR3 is TGTGCCAGCAGCTTATTAGCGGGAGGGGCAGGGGGGGAGCAGTTCTTC. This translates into CASSLLAGGAGGEQFF. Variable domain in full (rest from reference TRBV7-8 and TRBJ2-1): GAGVSQSPRYKVAKRGQDVALRCDPISGHVSLFWYQQALGQGPEFLTYFQNEAQLDKSGLPSDRFFAERPEGSVSTLKIQRTQQEDSAVYLCASSLLAGGAGGEQFFGPGTRLTVL.

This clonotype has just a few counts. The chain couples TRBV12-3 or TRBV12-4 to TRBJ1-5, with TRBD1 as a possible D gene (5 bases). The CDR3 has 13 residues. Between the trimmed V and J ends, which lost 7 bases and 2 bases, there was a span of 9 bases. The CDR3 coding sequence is TGTGCCAGCATGAGGGGTGGCAATCAGCCCCAGCATTTT. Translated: CASMRGGNQPQHF.

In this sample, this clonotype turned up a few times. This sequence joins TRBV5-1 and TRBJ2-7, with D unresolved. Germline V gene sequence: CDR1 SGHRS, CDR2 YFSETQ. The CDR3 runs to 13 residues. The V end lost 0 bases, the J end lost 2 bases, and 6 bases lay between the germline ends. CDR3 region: CASSLESTYEQYF. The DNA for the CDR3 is TGCGCCAGCAGCTTGGAATCCACCTACGAGCAGTACTTC.

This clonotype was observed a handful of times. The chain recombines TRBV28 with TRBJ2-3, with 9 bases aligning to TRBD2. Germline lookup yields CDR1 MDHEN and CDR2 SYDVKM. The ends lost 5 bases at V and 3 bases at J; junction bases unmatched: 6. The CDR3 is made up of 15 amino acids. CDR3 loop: CASSRRGGKTDTQYF. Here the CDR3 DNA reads TGTGCCAGCAGTCGGCGGGGGGGCAAGACAGATACGCAGTATTTT.

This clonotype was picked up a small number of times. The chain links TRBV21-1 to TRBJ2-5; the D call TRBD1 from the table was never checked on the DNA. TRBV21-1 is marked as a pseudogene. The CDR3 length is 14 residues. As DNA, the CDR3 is TGTGCCAGCAGCGGATGGACAGGGTGCGAGACCCAGTACTTC. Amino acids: CASSGWTGCETQYF.

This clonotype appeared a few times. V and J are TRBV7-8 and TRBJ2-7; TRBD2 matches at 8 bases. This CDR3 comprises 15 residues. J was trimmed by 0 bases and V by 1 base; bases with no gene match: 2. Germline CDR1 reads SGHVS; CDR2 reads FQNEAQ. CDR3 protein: CASSLEGTSSYEQYF. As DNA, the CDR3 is TGTGCCAGCAGCTTAGAAGGGACTAGCTCCTACGAGCAGTACTTC.

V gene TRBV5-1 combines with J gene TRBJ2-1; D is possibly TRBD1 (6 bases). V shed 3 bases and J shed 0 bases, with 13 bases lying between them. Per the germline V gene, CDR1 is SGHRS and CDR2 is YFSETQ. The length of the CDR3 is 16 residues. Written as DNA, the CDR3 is TGCGCCAGCAGCTGGTATACAGGGAGCTCCTACAATGAGCAGTTCTTC. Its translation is CASSWYTGSSYNEQFF. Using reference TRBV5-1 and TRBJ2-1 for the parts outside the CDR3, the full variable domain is KAGVTQTPRYLIKTRGQQVTLSCSPISGHRSVSWYQQTPGQGLQFLFEYFSETQRNKGNFPGRFSGRQFSNSRSEMNVSTLELGDSALYLCASSWYTGSSYNEQFFGPGTRLTVL.